The rows below give T cell receptor beta chains drawn from one sample of a study of blood T cell repertoires in COVID-19. Data came from immunoSEQ multiplex PCR; TCRdb stores just in-frame clones and leaves some out. The table has over 250,000 clones, roughly 90% seen once. Sequencing was performed on PBMCs or T cells enriched from blood (not recorded which). These TCRs come from a man between 60 and 75 years old who had recovered from COVID-19. The CDR3 runs from the conserved cysteine through the conserved F or W. The order of the fields is D gene, clone size, V gene, J gene, CDR3 DNA, CDR3 protein. The D gene is left open where the match is weak. Clone sizes are given selectively: once, few, many, or a class where the clone is expanded.

D: NA
size: NA
V: TRBV4-2
J: TRBJ1-6
DNA: TGTGCCAGCAGCCAAGAAAGCGGGGCTAATTCACCCCTCCACTTT
CDR3: CASSQESGANSPLHF

D: NA
size: NA
V: TRBV5-1
J: TRBJ2-2
DNA: TGCGCCAGCAGCACCGGGACATCCACCGGGGAGCTGTTTTTT
CDR3: CASSTGTSTGELFF

D: TRBD2
size: NA
V: TRBV7-9
J: TRBJ2-3
DNA: TGTGCCAGCAGCTTAGGAACTAGCGGGAGGGCAGATACGCAGTATTTT
CDR3: CASSLGTSGRADTQYF

D: TRBD1
size: NA
V: TRBV27
J: TRBJ2-5
DNA: TGTGCCAGCAAGGGGACAGGGGGTAGGGAGACCCAGTACTTC
CDR3: CASKGTGGRETQYF

D: TRBD2
size: few
V: TRBV7-8
J: TRBJ2-1
DNA: TGTGCCAGCAGCTTAGGACTAGCGGGGTACAATGAGCAGTTCTTC
CDR3: CASSLGLAGYNEQFF

D: NA
size: once
V: TRBV3-1/TRBV3-2
J: TRBJ1-1
DNA: TGTGCCAGCAGCCAAACAGGGTGGGCGACTGAAGCTTTCTTT
CDR3: CASSQTGWATEAFF

D: NA
size: NA
V: TRBV19
J: TRBJ2-3
DNA: TGTGCCAGTAGCTCCAGGGAAGACACAGATACGCAGTATTTT
CDR3: CASSSREDTDTQYF

D: NA
size: NA
V: TRBV5-4
J: TRBJ1-1
DNA: TGTGCCAGCAGCAAGAGGGGCGGGACGGCGGTCACTGAAGCTTTCTTT
CDR3: CASSKRGGTAVTEAFF

D: TRBD1
size: NA
V: TRBV29-1
J: TRBJ1-6
DNA: TGCAGCGTTCGACAGGGGTCCACTTCTAATTCACCCCTCCACTTT
CDR3: CSVRQGSTSNSPLHF

D: NA
size: NA
V: TRBV10-2
J: TRBJ1-2
DNA: TGCGCCAGCAGTGAGGCGGGGTTTAGCTACACCTTC
CDR3: CASSEAGFSYTF

D: NA
size: once
V: TRBV7-2
J: TRBJ1-2
DNA: TGTGCCAGCAGCTTAGGGCCCAGCGAGGGCTACACCTTC
CDR3: CASSLGPSEGYTF

D: TRBD2
size: NA
V: TRBV7-2
J: TRBJ2-1
DNA: TGTGCCAGCAGCTTAGAAGCGGGAGGGCATAATGAGCAGTTCTTC
CDR3: CASSLEAGGHNEQFF

D: NA
size: few
V: TRBV29-1
J: TRBJ1-2
DNA: TGCAGCGTTACAGGTCAACCTAACTATGGCTACACCTTC
CDR3: CSVTGQPNYGYTF

D: TRBD1
size: NA
V: TRBV5-4
J: TRBJ2-1
DNA: TGTGCCAGCAGCTTACAGGGGGGAGTGGGCAATGAGCAGTTCTTC
CDR3: CASSLQGGVGNEQFF

D: TRBD2
size: NA
V: TRBV19
J: TRBJ2-3
DNA: TGTGCCAGTAATCCTAGCGGGAGGCCCACAGATACGCAGTATTTT
CDR3: CASNPSGRPTDTQYF

D: NA
size: NA
V: TRBV5-4
J: TRBJ2-7
DNA: TGTGCCACCCGAGAGCTGGGGCGAACCTACGAGCAGTACTTC
CDR3: CATRELGRTYEQYF

D: TRBD2
size: NA
V: TRBV19
J: TRBJ2-5
DNA: TGTGCCAGTAGAAGGACTAGCGGGGGCCCCGGGGAGACCCAGTACTTC
CDR3: CASRRTSGGPGETQYF

D: TRBD1
size: NA
V: TRBV3-1/TRBV3-2
J: TRBJ1-6
DNA: TGTGCCAGCAGCCAAGTACAGGGGAATTCACCCCTCCACTTT
CDR3: CASSQVQGNSPLHF

D: TRBD1
size: once
V: TRBV6-5
J: TRBJ1-2
DNA: TGTGCCAGCAAGGACAGGGGGGATGGCTACACCTTC
CDR3: CASKDRGDGYTF

D: NA
size: NA
V: TRBV7-6
J: TRBJ1-3
DNA: TGTGCCAGCAGCCCAGCGGTTTGGGCAGGGGTCGAAGAGCTCAGAGGAAACACCATATATTTT
CDR3: CASSPAVWAGVEELRGNTIYF

D: NA
size: NA
V: TRBV6-5
J: TRBJ1-5
DNA: TGTGCCAGCAGACAGAGCGGTGATCAGCCCCAGCATTTT
CDR3: CASRQSGDQPQHF

D: TRBD2
size: NA
V: TRBV5-4
J: TRBJ2-3
DNA: TGTGCCAGCAGCTTGAGGGTAGCGGGGGCGAGGGATACGCAGTATTTT
CDR3: CASSLRVAGARDTQYF

D: NA
size: NA
V: TRBV7-7
J: TRBJ2-5
DNA: TGTGCTAGCAGCTTAGGGGCCGGGACTGTTTTAGAGACCCAGTACTTC
CDR3: CASSLGAGTVLETQYF

D: NA
size: NA
V: TRBV24-1
J: TRBJ1-2
DNA: TGTGCCACCAGTGATTTGGGCAGGGGCTACACCTTC
CDR3: CATSDLGRGYTF

D: TRBD2
size: once
V: TRBV18
J: TRBJ2-1
DNA: TGTGCCAGCTCACGCTTGATTAGCGGGTACAATGAGCAGTTCTTC
CDR3: CASSRLISGYNEQFF

D: TRBD1
size: NA
V: TRBV7-9
J: TRBJ1-1
DNA: TGTGCCAGCAGCTTACGACAGGGAATGAACACTGAAGCTTTCTTT
CDR3: CASSLRQGMNTEAFF

D: NA
size: NA
V: TRBV5-6
J: TRBJ2-2
DNA: TGTGCCAGCAGCTTGGATCCGGCGGCGAACACCGGGGAGCTGTTTTTT
CDR3: CASSLDPAANTGELFF

D: NA
size: NA
V: TRBV9
J: TRBJ1-1
DNA: TGTGCCAGCAGCTCGGGAGGACTGAACACTGAAGCTTTCTTT
CDR3: CASSSGGLNTEAFF

D: TRBD1
size: NA
V: TRBV7-9
J: TRBJ1-2
DNA: TGTGCCAGCAGCTTGCAGGGGGACGGCTACACCTTC
CDR3: CASSLQGDGYTF

D: NA
size: NA
V: TRBV7-3
J: TRBJ2-1
DNA: TGTGCCAGCAGCTTATCACTAACGACTGGGAATGAGCAGTTCTTC
CDR3: CASSLSLTTGNEQFF

D: NA
size: NA
V: TRBV5-1
J: TRBJ2-5
DNA: TGCGCCAGTCGATCAAAACAAGGGCTAGCGAGAAGAGGGGAAGAGACCCAGTACTTC
CDR3: CASRSKQGLARRGEETQYF

D: NA
size: NA
V: TRBV19
J: TRBJ2-7
DNA: TGTGCCAGTAGTTGGGGGACACAATACGAGCAGTACTTC
CDR3: CASSWGTQYEQYF

D: TRBD2
size: NA
V: TRBV7-8
J: TRBJ2-1
DNA: TGTGCCAGCAGCAGTAGCGGGAGAGTCAATGAGCAGTTCTTC
CDR3: CASSSSGRVNEQFF